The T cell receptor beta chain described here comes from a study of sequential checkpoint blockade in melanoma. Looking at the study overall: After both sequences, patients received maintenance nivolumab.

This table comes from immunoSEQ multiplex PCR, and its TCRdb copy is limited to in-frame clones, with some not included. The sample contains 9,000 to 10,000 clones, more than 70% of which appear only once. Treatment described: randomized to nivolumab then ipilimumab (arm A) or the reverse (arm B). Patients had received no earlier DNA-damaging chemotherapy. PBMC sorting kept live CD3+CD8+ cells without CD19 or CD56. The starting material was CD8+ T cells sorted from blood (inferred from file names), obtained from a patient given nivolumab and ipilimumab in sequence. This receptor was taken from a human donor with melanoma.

In DNA, the CDR3 is TGCGCCAGCAGCCAAGTCGGGACTGAAGCTTTCTTT. Its translation: CASSQVGTEAFF. The genes are TRBV4-1 and TRBJ1-1; D gene unclear. CDR1 is MGHRA and CDR2 is YSYEKL in the germline V gene. V dropped 1 base and J dropped 5 bases, with 5 bases sitting between them. There are 12 residues in the CDR3.